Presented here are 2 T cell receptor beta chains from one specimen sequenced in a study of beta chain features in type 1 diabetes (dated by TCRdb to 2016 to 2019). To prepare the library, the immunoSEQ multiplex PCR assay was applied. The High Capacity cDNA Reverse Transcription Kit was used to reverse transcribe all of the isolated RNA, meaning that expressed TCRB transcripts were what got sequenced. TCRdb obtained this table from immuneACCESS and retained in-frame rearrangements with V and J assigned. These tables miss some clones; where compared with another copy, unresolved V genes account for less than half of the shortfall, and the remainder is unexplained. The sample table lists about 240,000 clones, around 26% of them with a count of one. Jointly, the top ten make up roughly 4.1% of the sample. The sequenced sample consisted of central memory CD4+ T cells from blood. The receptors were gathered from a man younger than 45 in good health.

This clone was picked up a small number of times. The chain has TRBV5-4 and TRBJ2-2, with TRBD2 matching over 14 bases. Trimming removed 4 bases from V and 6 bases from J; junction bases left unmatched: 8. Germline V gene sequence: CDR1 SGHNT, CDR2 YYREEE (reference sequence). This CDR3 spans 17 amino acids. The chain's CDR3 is CASSPGLAGALAGELFF. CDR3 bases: TGTGCCAGCAGCCCGGGACTAGCGGGAGCTCTGGCCGGGGAGCTGTTTTTT.

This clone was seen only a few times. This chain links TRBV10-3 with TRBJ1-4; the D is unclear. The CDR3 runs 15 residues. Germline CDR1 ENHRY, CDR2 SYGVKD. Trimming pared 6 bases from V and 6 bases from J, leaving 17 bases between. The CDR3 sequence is CAIRAQRSGDEKLFF. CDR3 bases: TGTGCCATCAGGGCCCAGCGCAGCGGCGATGAAAAACTGTTTTTT.